This T cell receptor beta chain was sequenced in a study of shared clonotypes between healthy human individuals. CD45RO-negative CD8 cells positively selected for CCR7 made up the naive population, which excluded terminally differentiated effector memory CD45RA+ cells. Germline assignment: CDR1 LNHDA and CDR2 SQIVND (reference sequence). There are 14 residues in the CDR3. With 2 bases clipped from V and 4 bases from J, the junction kept 4 bases outside the gene matches. Profiled with immunoSEQ multiplex PCR; TCRdb holds only in-frame clones, not every one. The top ten hold roughly 22% of the sample, which has about 680,000 clones, 92% seen once.

This sequence was found in a man aged 30 to 39 in good health. The chain joins TRBV19 to TRBJ2-7, with 8 bases lining up with TRBD2. The sample was naive CD8+ T cells sorted from blood. For the CDR3, the DNA is TGTGCCAGTAGTATAAGTAGCGGGGAGTACGAGCAGTACTTC. Protein sequence: CASSISSGEYEQYF.